The T cell receptor beta chain under discussion was sequenced for a study of blood T cells in healthy people across ages. Through a sample-barcoded 5' primer and a J-beta primer mix, a second PCR was run for about 6 to 11 cycles. Every cDNA molecule carried a tag from a template-switch adaptor bearing 12 random nucleotides. Via MiXCR, TCRdb re-called the 5' RACE reads, giving one row per CDR3 protein. The sample yields about 970,000 distinct CDR3 sequences, roughly 50% seen once. Germline lookup yields CDR1 SGHTA and CDR2 FQGTGA. The length of the CDR3 is 12 residues. The V end lost 5 bases, the J end lost 10 bases, and 12 bases lay between the germline ends.

The chain joins TRBV7-3 to TRBJ2-1; possibly TRBD2 for D (5 bases). The receptor was isolated from a woman in her fifties or sixties in good health. The sample comprised blood. The CDR3 spells CASSARGSEQFF. The CDR3 nucleotides are TGTGCCAGCAGCGCCCGGGGATCGGAGCAGTTCTTC.